The 26 T cell receptor beta chains reported below all come from one sample, sequenced in a study of CD8+ T cells in alopecia areata. Sequencing templates came from extracted RNA that was reverse transcribed into cDNA. TCRdb's table, derived via immunoSEQ multiplex PCR, lists solely in-frame clones and lacks some. Here the sample spans 150,000 or so clones, around 71% being singletons. Stated treatment: oral pan-JAK inhibitor, 5-10 mg twice daily. The starting material was CD4+ T cells sorted from blood, obtained at week 4, from a patient treated with tofacitinib. These receptors all stem from a human donor with alopecia areata.

This chain joins TRBV4-1 and TRBJ1-1; D might be TRBD1 (6 bases). Germline values: CDR1 MGHRA, CDR2 YSYEKL. V was trimmed by 1 base and J by 3 bases, leaving 12 bases between them. The CDR3 is 15 amino acids. The CDR3 spells CASSQGGARDTEAFF. The CDR3 nucleotides read TGCGCCAGCAGCCAAGGGGGGGCCAGGGACACTGAAGCTTTCTTT.

This chain connects TRBV27 to TRBJ1-6, with 12 bases matching TRBD1. The germline V gene encodes CDR1 MNHEY and CDR2 SMNVEV (reference sequence). The CDR3 is 16 residues long. Trimming took 7 bases from V and 8 from J; bases not matched to a gene: 9. CDR3 in amino acids: CASTPWDRGPDSPLHF. The CDR3 region has the DNA TGTGCCAGCACCCCCTGGGACAGGGGGCCGGATTCACCCCTCCACTTT.

The chain links TRBV7-8 to TRBJ2-2, with D perhaps TRBD1 (6 bases). CDR1 is SGHVS, CDR2 FQNEAQ, per germline. The V and J ends lost 1 base and 4 bases respectively, with 10 bases between them. CDR3 length: 15 residues. For the CDR3, the DNA is TGTGCCAGCAGCTTAGTGGGGGCCGGCACCGGGGAGCTGTTTTTT. Its protein product is CASSLVGAGTGELFF.

The V call is TRBV29-1, the J call TRBJ2-5, with unresolved D. Germline V gene data show CDR1 as SQVTM and CDR2 as ANQGSEA. The CDR3 consists of 12 residues. The V and J ends lost 4 bases and 2 bases respectively, with 8 bases between them. The DNA of the CDR3 is TGCAGCGTTGTGGCAGTTCAAGAGACCCAGTACTTC. It translates to CSVVAVQETQYF.

The gene calls are TRBV19 and TRBJ1-5, with D perhaps TRBD1 (5 bases). Germline V gene lookup returns CDR1 LNHDA and CDR2 SQIVND (reference sequence). This CDR3 spans 15 amino acids. Deletions cut 6 bases from V and 7 bases from J, with 19 bases between. CDR3 residues: CASRARREGGQPQHF. The CDR3 DNA reads TGTGCCAGTAGGGCCCGCAGGGAGGGTGGCCAGCCCCAGCATTTT.

The chain couples TRBV5-1 to TRBJ2-6; D is ambiguous. Trimming stripped 5 bases from V and 0 bases from J, with 15 bases between. The germline V gene encodes CDR1 SGHRS and CDR2 YFSETQ. The CDR3 loop spans 17 amino acids. The CDR3 loop is CASRLGPLDSGANVLTF. Here the CDR3 DNA reads TGCGCCAGCAGACTCGGACCGTTAGACTCTGGGGCCAACGTCCTGACTTTC.

The genes are TRBV2 and TRBJ2-1; tentative D call: TRBD2 (7 bases). V was cut by 3 bases and J by 9 bases, with 18 bases left in between. Germline V gene sequence: CDR1 SNHLY, CDR2 FYNNEI. The CDR3 runs to 15 residues. CDR3 region: CASSDSRGAGGEQFF. The DNA for the CDR3 is TGTGCCAGCAGTGATTCTCGGGGGGCCGGAGGTGAGCAGTTCTTC.

V and J are TRBV4-2 and TRBJ1-2, with 11 bases matching TRBD1. The CDR3 contains 16 residues. The V and J ends lost 3 bases and 7 bases, in that order; junction bases with no gene match: 10. Germline V CDR1 and CDR2: LGHNA, YNFKEQ. Here the CDR3 reads CASSHSGTGGLAGYTF. The CDR3 DNA reads TGTGCCAGCAGCCATTCCGGGACAGGGGGATTAGCTGGCTACACCTTC.

This chain uses TRBV6-5 with TRBJ1-5; D may be TRBD1 (5 bases). Germline loops: CDR1 MNHEY, CDR2 SVGAGI. Trimming took off 5 bases at V and 5 bases at J, with 7 bases between the two ends. The CDR3 is made up of 12 amino acids. This CDR3 reads CASSGADQPQHF. For the CDR3, the DNA is TGTGCCAGCAGTGGGGCAGATCAGCCCCAGCATTTT.

The gene calls are TRBV5-1 and TRBJ2-5, with D possibly matching TRBD1 (5 bases). Germline assignment: CDR1 SGHRS and CDR2 YFSETQ. This CDR3 region has 13 residues. The V end lost 2 bases, the J end lost 4 bases, and 9 bases lay between the germline ends. Written as DNA, the CDR3 is TGCGCCAGCAGCTTAAGGGGTGGAGAGACCCAGTACTTC. Amino acid sequence: CASSLRGGETQYF.

This clone was seen a handful of times. This chain joins TRBV5-1 and TRBJ1-2, with 10 positions matching TRBD1. The J segment lost 4 bases and the V segment lost 3 bases, leaving 12 bases of the junction unmatched. In germline, CDR1 is SGHRS, CDR2 YFSETQ. The CDR3 is 17 residues long. The CDR3 nucleotides are TGCGCCAGCAGCTCACCGGCCGGACAGGGGGTAGGCTATGGCTACACCTTC. This encodes CASSSPAGQGVGYGYTF.

About this clone: A read error may produce the germline difference seen at one junction end. The rearrangement links TRBV29-1 to TRBJ2-3; D not certain. Germline V gene sequence: CDR1 SQVTM, CDR2 ANQGSEA. The CDR3 runs to 11 residues. The CDR3 DNA follows: TGCAGGGTTGACCTTGCAGATACGCAGTATTTT. This sequence encodes CRVDLADTQYF.

The chain links TRBV7-2 to TRBJ2-3; a weak D match, TRBD2 (6 bases). The CDR3 sequence is 14 residues long. Deletions cut 5 bases from V and 3 bases from J, with 12 bases between. Germline lookup yields CDR1 SGHTA and CDR2 FQGNSA. The CDR3 reads CASSPRLVTDTQYF. The CDR3 bases are TGTGCCAGCAGCCCACGACTAGTAACAGATACGCAGTATTTT.

This chain links TRBV7-9 with TRBJ1-4; 7 positions match TRBD1. In germline, CDR1 is SEHNR, CDR2 FQNEAQ (reference sequence). There are 13 residues in the CDR3. J lost 6 bases, V lost 4 bases, and 2 bases had no gene match. CDR3 nucleotide sequence: TGTGCCAGCAGCTCAACAGGGGATGAAAAACTGTTTTTT. Translation gives CASSSTGDEKLFF.

This chain joins TRBV6-6 and TRBJ1-6, with TRBD1 matching 10 bases. The CDR3 is 14 amino acids. From germline, CDR1 is MNHNY and CDR2 SVGAGI (reference sequence). Trimming removed 5 bases from V and 10 bases from J; junction bases left unmatched: 5. DNA of the CDR3: TGTGCCAGCAGTCCCGGGACAGGGGACTCACCCCTCCACTTT. This sequence encodes CASSPGTGDSPLHF.

The J gene is TRBJ1-5, the V gene TRBV18; the D gene is possibly TRBD1 (6 bases). CDR1 KGHSH and CDR2 LQKENI come from the germline V gene. V lost 1 base to trimming and J lost 6 bases, with 13 bases between them. The CDR3 has 15 amino acids. Here the CDR3 DNA reads TGTGCCAGCTCACCACGGGGGGCGGAGGGTCAGCCCCAGCATTTT. The encoded protein is CASSPRGAEGQPQHF.

This clone was observed a few times. The CDR3 region is CASSSQVRDTQYF. The CDR3 DNA follows: TGTGCCAGCTCTTCACAGGTCAGGGATACGCAGTATTTT. V gene TRBV6-5 combines with J gene TRBJ2-3; D might be TRBD1 (5 bases). V shed 8 bases and J shed 6 bases, with 15 bases lying between them. The CDR3 has 13 amino acids. Germline V lookup: CDR1 MNHEY, CDR2 SVGAGI.

This clone was counted only a few times. J is TRBJ2-1 and V is TRBV5-1; D gene unclear. Looked up from germline, CDR1 is SGHRS and CDR2 is YFSETQ. The CDR3 loop spans 12 amino acids. The V gene lost 2 bases and the J gene lost 8 bases, with 8 bases spanning the gap. The CDR3 DNA sequence: TGCGCCAGCAGCTTCCACAAGGATGAGCAGTTCTTC. It codes for CASSFHKDEQFF.

This clone showed up just once. This same CDR3 is encoded by further DNA sequences in the sample. V usage is TRBV29-1 and J usage is TRBJ2-7, with TRBD1 as a possible D gene (6 bases). Germline CDR1 and CDR2: SQVTM and ANQGSEA. Trimming removed 2 bases at V and 6 bases at J, with 8 bases between. The CDR3 runs 11 residues. This CDR3 is CSVESRGEQYF. The CDR3 DNA reads as TGCAGCGTTGAAAGCAGGGGCGAGCAGTACTTC.

This clone was seen more than once but under ten times. This chain uses TRBV7-2 with TRBJ1-1; D might be TRBD1 (5 bases). The V end was cut by 4 bases, the J end by 4 bases, with 13 bases between. CDR1 and CDR2 (germline): SGHTA, FQGNSA. The CDR3 runs 14 residues. CDR3: CASSSQGFGTEAFF. The CDR3, as DNA: TGTGCCAGCAGCTCTCAGGGTTTCGGCACTGAAGCTTTCTTT.

The gene calls are TRBV18 and TRBJ1-2, with D unresolved. This CDR3 has 14 residues. V lost 5 bases and J lost 4, with 14 bases in between. Germline V gene sequence: CDR1 KGHSH, CDR2 LQKENI. The CDR3 nucleotides are TGTGCCAGCTCAACCCTACAGTCGGGCTATGGCTACACCTTC. It encodes CASSTLQSGYGYTF.

The chain links TRBV7-9 to TRBJ2-5, with D possibly being TRBD2 (5 bases). This CDR3 is 15 amino acids long. V was trimmed by 3 bases and J by 4 bases, leaving 15 bases between them. Germline V gene data show CDR1 as SEHNR and CDR2 as FQNEAQ (reference sequence). For the CDR3, the DNA is TGTGCCAGCAGCTTTAACGCCTTCCGGGGAGAGACCCAGTACTTC. Its translation is CASSFNAFRGETQYF.

V and J are TRBV5-1 and TRBJ2-7; 11 positions match TRBD1. CDR3 size: 16 residues. With 4 bases clipped from V and 2 bases from J, the junction kept 8 bases outside the gene matches. Germline CDR1 reads SGHRS; CDR2 reads YFSETQ. Here the CDR3 DNA reads TGCGCCAGCAGCCATTATTCGGGACAGGGGGCCTACGAGCAGTACTTC. Protein product: CASSHYSGQGAYEQYF.

This rearrangement joins TRBV11-2 to TRBJ1-6, with unresolved D. The ends were cut back, 0 bases at V and 8 bases at J, with 11 bases in the middle. The CDR3 is made up of 15 amino acids. Per germline, CDR1 SGHAT and CDR2 FQNNGV. The CDR3 bases are TGTGCCAGCAGCTTAGAAAAGGGTGTGCATTCACCCCTCCACTTT. Translation gives CASSLEKGVHSPLHF.

In this sample, this clone turned up a few times. The V call is TRBV6-6, the J call TRBJ1-1; D perhaps matches TRBD1 (6 bases). V lost 7 bases to trimming and J lost 3 bases, with 15 bases between them. This CDR3 region has 14 residues. The germline V gene encodes CDR1 MNHNY and CDR2 SVGAGI (reference sequence). CDR3 sequence (DNA): TGTGCCAGCAATAAACAGGGTAGGCACACTGAAGCTTTCTTT. Protein sequence: CASNKQGRHTEAFF.

The chain uses TRBV7-2 and TRBJ1-1; D ambiguous. Looked up from germline, CDR1 is SGHTA and CDR2 is FQGNSA. Trimming removed 1 base at V and 4 bases at J, with 10 bases between. The CDR3 loop spans 14 amino acids. CDR3 region: CASSLVPGLTEAFF. DNA of the CDR3: TGTGCCAGCAGCTTAGTTCCGGGCCTCACTGAAGCTTTCTTT.